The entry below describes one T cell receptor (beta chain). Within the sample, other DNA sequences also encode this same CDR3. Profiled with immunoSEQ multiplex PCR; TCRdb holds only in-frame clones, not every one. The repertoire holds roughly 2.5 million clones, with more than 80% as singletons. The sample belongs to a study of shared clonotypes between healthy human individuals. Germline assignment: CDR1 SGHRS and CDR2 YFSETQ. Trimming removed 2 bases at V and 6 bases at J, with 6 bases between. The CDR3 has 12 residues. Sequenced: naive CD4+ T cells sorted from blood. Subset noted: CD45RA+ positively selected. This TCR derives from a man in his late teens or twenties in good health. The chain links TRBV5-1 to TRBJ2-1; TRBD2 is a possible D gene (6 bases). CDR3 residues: CASSLAGNEQFF. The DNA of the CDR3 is TGCGCCAGCAGCTTAGCGGGCAATGAGCAGTTCTTC.